This is a list of T cell receptor beta chains from one sample in a study of human T cells and chemical hapten exposure. TCRdb used MiXCR to reprocess the RACE reads, holding one entry per CDR3 protein. The sample lists roughly 360,000 distinct CDR3 sequences; around 5% were seen once. The material was whole blood, obtained in connection with sensitization to the hapten diphenylcyclopropenone (DPC). The receptors shown here come from a woman in her forties or fifties with alopecia areata. Some clones in this sample may be carry-over from other donors' samples. Each CDR3 is given with its conserved first and last residue. A D gene is named only where the DNA matches it firmly. Where a row states a size, it is once, few, many or the class of an expanded clone; other rows omit it.

clone size	CDR3 length	V gene	D gene	J gene	CDR3 DNA	CDR3 protein
-	13	TRBV12-3/TRBV12-4	-	TRBJ1-6	TGTGCCAGCAGTCCACGGGAGAATTCACCCCTCCACTTT	CASSPRENSPLHF
-	16	TRBV21-1	-	TRBJ1-3	TGTGCCAGCAGCAACTACCGGGACCCTGGGGAAAACACCATATATTTT	CASSNYRDPGENTIYF
few	13	TRBV20-1	-	TRBJ1-2	TGCAGTGCTAGAGCCCCAATACCGGATGGCTACACCTTC	CSARAPIPDGYTF
-	16	TRBV24-1	TRBD1	TRBJ2-5	TGTGCCACGGGAGACCCCAAACAGGGGGACGGAGAGACCCAGTACTTC	CATGDPKQGDGETQYF
many	14	TRBV29-1	TRBD1	TRBJ1-1	TGCAGCGTTGGCGGACAGGGGCTCGGCACTGAAGCTTTCTTT	CSVGGQGLGTEAFF
few	14	TRBV18	-	TRBJ1-1	TGTGCCAGCTCACCAATACAGGAGAACACTGAAGCTTTCTTT	CASSPIQENTEAFF
-	14	TRBV5-1	-	TRBJ2-6	TGCGCCAGCAGCTCGACAGCTGGGGCCAACGTCCTGACTTTC	CASSSTAGANVLTF
-	13	TRBV7-9	-	TRBJ1-5	TGTGCCAGCAGCCCAGGGAGCTCGCAGCCCCAGCATTTT	CASSPGSSQPQHF
-	12	TRBV29-1	-	TRBJ1-1	TGCAGCGTTTGGGGGAAGAATACTGAAGCTTTCTTT	CSVWGKNTEAFF
-	16	TRBV3-1	TRBD2	TRBJ2-1	TGTGCCAGCAGCCAAGGACTAGCGGGATCCTACAATGAGCAGTTCTTC	CASSQGLAGSYNEQFF
many	13	TRBV29-1	-	TRBJ2-1	TGCAGCGTTACTCCACCCAGGGGAGTCGAGCAGTTCTTC	CSVTPPRGVEQFF
many	17	TRBV20-1	-	TRBJ1-5	TGCAGTGCTAGGCCCCTCCGGACGGAACATAGCAATCAGCCCCAGCATTTT	CSARPLRTEHSNQPQHF
-	16	TRBV5-6	-	TRBJ2-1	TGTGCCAGCAGCTTGACCCCCGCCAGCTCCTACAATGAGCAGTTCTTC	CASSLTPASSYNEQFF
-	17	TRBV14	-	TRBJ2-3	TGTGCCAGCAGCCAAGTCGCTCCAGCGGAAAGCACAGATACGCAGTATTTT	CASSQVAPAESTDTQYF
many	16	TRBV4-3	TRBD1	TRBJ1-4	TGCGCCAGCAGCCAAGCTCAAAGGACAGGGGGCGAAAAACTGTTTTTT	CASSQAQRTGGEKLFF
-	14	TRBV7-9	-	TRBJ1-2	TGTGCCAGCAGCTTAGGGACCCACAACTATGGCTACACCTTC	CASSLGTHNYGYTF
many	13	TRBV11-1	-	TRBJ1-5	TGTGCCAGCAGCCCCTCCAGCGATCAGCCCCAGCATTTT	CASSPSSDQPQHF
few	13	TRBV6-5	-	TRBJ2-7	TGTGCCAGCAGTTACTCCCTTGCGTACGAGCAGTACTTC	CASSYSLAYEQYF